A single T cell receptor (beta chain) is shown here with its context. Its antigen remains unidentified. This entry comes from a study of shared clonotypes between healthy human individuals. About the research overall: Three plates each covered CD4 naive and memory; CD8 naive two, CD8 memory one. Study-level points and caveats: Naive subsets, compared against memory subsets, generally had larger estimated richness values. Genetic and exposure-history diversity was limited by the few donors. Approximately 5.4% of naive CD4 clonotypes were common to a few donors.

V gave up 4 bases and J gave up 6 bases; unmatched junction bases: 5. Germline-derived CDR1 and CDR2 are SGHAT and FQNNGV. This CDR3 is 14 amino acids long. Using immunoSEQ multiplex PCR, the repertoire was profiled, and TCRdb retains in-frame clones only, with some absent. Of approximately 1.4 million clones detected, around 98% appear once; the ten largest clones hold approximately 0.44%. Sequenced: naive CD4+ T cells sorted from blood. Subset given: CD45RA+ positively selected. The clonotype comes from a man between 25 and 39 years old in good health. The V and J genes are TRBV11-2 and TRBJ2-7, with 11 positions matching TRBD1. The CDR3 sequence is CASSSRDRGIEQYF. The CDR3 DNA reads as TGTGCCAGCAGCTCCCGGGACAGGGGGATCGAGCAGTACTTC. Drawing the rest from reference TRBV11-2 and TRBJ2-7, the complete variable domain is EAGVAQSPRYKIIEKRQSVAFWCNPISGHATLYWYQQILGQGPKLLIQFQNNGVVDDSQLPKDRFSAERLKGVDSTLKIQPAKLEDSAVYLCASSSRDRGIEQYFGPGTRLTVT.